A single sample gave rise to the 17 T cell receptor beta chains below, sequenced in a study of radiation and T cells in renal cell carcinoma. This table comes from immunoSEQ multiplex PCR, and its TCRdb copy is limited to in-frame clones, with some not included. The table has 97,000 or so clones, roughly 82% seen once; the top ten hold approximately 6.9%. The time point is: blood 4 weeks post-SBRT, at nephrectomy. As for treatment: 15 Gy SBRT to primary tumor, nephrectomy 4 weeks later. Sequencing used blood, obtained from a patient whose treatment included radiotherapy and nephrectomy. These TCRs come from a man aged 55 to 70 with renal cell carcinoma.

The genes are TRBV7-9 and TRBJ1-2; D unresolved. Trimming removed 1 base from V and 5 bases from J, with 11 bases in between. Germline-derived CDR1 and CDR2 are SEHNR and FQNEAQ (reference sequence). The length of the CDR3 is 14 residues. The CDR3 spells CASSLGGRGYGYTF. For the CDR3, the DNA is TGTGCCAGCAGCTTAGGTGGCAGAGGATATGGCTACACCTTC.

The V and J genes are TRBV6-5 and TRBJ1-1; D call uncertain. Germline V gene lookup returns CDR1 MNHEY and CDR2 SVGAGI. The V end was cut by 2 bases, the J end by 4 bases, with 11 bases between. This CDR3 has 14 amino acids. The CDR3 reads CASSYNYRATEAFF. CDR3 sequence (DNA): TGTGCCAGCAGTTACAACTACCGGGCCACTGAAGCTTTCTTT.

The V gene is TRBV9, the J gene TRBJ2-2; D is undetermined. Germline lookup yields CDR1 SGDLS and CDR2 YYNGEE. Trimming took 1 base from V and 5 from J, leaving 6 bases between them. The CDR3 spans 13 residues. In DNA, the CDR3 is TGTGCCAGCAGCGTATTTGGGACCGGGGAGCTGTTTTTT. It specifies CASSVFGTGELFF.

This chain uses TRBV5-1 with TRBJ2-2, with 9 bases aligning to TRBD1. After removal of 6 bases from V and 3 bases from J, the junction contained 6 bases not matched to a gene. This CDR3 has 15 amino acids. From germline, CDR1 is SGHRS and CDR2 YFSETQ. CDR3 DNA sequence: TGCGCCAGCATCCCTCGACAGGGGGACACCGGGGAGCTGTTTTTT. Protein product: CASIPRQGDTGELFF.

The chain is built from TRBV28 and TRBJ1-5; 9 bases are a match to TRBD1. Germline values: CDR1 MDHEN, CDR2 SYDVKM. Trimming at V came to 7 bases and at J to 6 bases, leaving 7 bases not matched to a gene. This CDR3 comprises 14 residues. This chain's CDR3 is CASNHRGRVQPQHF. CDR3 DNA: TGTGCCAGCAACCACAGGGGGCGCGTTCAGCCCCAGCATTTT.

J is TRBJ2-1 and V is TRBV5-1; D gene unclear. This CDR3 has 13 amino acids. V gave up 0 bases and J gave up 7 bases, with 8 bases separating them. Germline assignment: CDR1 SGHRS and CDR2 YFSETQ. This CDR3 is CASSLGSTNEQFF. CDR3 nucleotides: TGCGCCAGCAGCTTGGGGAGTACAAATGAGCAGTTCTTC. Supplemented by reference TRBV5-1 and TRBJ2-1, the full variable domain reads KAGVTQTPRYLIKTRGQQVTLSCSPISGHRSVSWYQQTPGQGLQFLFEYFSETQRNKGNFPGRFSGRQFSNSRSEMNVSTLELGDSALYLCASSLGSTNEQFFGPGTRLTVL.

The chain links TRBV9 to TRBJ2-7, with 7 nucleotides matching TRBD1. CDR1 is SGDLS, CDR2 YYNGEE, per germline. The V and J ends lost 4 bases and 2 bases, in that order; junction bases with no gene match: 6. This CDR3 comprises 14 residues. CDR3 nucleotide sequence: TGTGCCAGCAGCCCTCACACAGGGGCCTACGAGCAGTACTTC. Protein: CASSPHTGAYEQYF.

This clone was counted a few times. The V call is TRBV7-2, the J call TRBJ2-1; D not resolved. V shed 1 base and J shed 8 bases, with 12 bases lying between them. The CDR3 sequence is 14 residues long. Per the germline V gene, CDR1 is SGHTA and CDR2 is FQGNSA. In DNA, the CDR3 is TGTGCCAGCAGCTTAGTCGCCTCCCTAGATGAGCAGTTCTTC. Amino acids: CASSLVASLDEQFF.

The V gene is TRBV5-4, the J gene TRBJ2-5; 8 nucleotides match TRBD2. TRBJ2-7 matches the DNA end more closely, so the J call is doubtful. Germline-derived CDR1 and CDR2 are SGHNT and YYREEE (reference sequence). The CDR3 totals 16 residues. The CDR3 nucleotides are TGTGCCAGCAGCCCCCTCCGGGAGGGCTTCTCCTACGAGCAGTACTTC. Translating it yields CASSPLREGFSYEQYF.

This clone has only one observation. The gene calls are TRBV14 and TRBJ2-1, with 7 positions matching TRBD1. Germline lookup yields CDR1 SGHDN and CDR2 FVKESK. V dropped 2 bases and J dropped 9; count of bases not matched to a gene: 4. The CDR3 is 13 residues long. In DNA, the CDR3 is TGTGCCAGCAGCCAACAACGGACAGGTGAGCAGTTCTTC. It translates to CASSQQRTGEQFF.

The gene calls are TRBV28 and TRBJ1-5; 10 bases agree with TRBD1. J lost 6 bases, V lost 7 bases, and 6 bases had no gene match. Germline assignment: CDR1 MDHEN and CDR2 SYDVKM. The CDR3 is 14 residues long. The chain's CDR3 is CASTDRGPVQPQHF. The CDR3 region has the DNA TGTGCCAGCACTGACAGGGGGCCAGTTCAGCCCCAGCATTTT.

For the CDR3, the DNA is TGTGCCATCAGTGAGTCGTCAGCTAAAGCTAACTATGGCTACACCTTC. It is translated as CAISESSAKANYGYTF. V and J are TRBV10-3 and TRBJ1-2; D is unresolved. Trimming stripped 0 bases from V and 0 bases from J, with 11 bases between. Per germline, CDR1 ENHRY and CDR2 SYGVKD. There are 16 residues in the CDR3.

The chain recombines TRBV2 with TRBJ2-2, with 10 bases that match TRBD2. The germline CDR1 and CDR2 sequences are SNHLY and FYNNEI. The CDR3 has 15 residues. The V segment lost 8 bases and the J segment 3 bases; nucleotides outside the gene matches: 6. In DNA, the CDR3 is TGTGCCAGCTATTCCGGGACTAGCGACACCGGGGAGCTGTTTTTT. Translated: CASYSGTSDTGELFF.

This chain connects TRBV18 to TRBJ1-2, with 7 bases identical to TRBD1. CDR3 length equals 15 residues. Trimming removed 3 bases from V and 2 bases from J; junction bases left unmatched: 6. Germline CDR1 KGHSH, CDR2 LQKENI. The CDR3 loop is CASSPYRGSNYGYTF. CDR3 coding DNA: TGTGCCAGCTCACCCTACAGGGGTTCGAACTATGGCTACACCTTC.

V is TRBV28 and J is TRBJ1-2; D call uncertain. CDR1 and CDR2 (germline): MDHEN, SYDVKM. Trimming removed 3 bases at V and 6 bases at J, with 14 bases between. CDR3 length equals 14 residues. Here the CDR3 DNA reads TGTGCCAGCAGTTTGTGGCAGCGGATAGATGGCTACACCTTC. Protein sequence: CASSLWQRIDGYTF.

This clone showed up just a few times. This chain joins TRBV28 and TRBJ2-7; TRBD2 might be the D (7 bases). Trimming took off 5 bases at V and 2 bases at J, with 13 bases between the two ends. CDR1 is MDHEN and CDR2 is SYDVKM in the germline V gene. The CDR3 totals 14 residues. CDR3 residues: CASSPGGQPYEQYF. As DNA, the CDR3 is TGTGCCAGCAGTCCGGGAGGACAGCCCTACGAGCAGTACTTC.

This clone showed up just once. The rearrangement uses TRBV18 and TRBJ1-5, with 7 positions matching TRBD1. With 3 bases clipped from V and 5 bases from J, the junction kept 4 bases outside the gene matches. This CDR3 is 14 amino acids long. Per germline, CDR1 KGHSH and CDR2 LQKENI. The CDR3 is CASSPSGQHQPQHF. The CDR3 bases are TGTGCCAGCTCACCCTCGGGACAGCATCAGCCCCAGCATTTT.